This entry is about one TCR beta chain. TCRdb's table, derived via immunoSEQ multiplex PCR, lists solely in-frame clones and lacks some. The sample has some 37,000 clones, 80% to 90% seen once; the top ten hold about 1.2%. Germline CDR1 is SGDLS and CDR2 is YYNGEE. This CDR3 region has 14 residues. Deletions cut 0 bases from V and 0 bases from J, with 5 bases between. The data are from a study of T cell changes during pregnancy in multiple sclerosis. This clonotype was sampled from a female donor with multiple sclerosis, enrolled in a pregnancy study. This chain connects TRBV9 to TRBJ2-3, with D hard to call. The sample here was CD4+ T cells from peripheral blood mononuclear cells, taken before pregnancy. In nucleotides, the CDR3 is TGTGCCAGCAGCGTAGTCGGTAGCACAGATACGCAGTATTTT. As protein: CASSVVGSTDTQYF.